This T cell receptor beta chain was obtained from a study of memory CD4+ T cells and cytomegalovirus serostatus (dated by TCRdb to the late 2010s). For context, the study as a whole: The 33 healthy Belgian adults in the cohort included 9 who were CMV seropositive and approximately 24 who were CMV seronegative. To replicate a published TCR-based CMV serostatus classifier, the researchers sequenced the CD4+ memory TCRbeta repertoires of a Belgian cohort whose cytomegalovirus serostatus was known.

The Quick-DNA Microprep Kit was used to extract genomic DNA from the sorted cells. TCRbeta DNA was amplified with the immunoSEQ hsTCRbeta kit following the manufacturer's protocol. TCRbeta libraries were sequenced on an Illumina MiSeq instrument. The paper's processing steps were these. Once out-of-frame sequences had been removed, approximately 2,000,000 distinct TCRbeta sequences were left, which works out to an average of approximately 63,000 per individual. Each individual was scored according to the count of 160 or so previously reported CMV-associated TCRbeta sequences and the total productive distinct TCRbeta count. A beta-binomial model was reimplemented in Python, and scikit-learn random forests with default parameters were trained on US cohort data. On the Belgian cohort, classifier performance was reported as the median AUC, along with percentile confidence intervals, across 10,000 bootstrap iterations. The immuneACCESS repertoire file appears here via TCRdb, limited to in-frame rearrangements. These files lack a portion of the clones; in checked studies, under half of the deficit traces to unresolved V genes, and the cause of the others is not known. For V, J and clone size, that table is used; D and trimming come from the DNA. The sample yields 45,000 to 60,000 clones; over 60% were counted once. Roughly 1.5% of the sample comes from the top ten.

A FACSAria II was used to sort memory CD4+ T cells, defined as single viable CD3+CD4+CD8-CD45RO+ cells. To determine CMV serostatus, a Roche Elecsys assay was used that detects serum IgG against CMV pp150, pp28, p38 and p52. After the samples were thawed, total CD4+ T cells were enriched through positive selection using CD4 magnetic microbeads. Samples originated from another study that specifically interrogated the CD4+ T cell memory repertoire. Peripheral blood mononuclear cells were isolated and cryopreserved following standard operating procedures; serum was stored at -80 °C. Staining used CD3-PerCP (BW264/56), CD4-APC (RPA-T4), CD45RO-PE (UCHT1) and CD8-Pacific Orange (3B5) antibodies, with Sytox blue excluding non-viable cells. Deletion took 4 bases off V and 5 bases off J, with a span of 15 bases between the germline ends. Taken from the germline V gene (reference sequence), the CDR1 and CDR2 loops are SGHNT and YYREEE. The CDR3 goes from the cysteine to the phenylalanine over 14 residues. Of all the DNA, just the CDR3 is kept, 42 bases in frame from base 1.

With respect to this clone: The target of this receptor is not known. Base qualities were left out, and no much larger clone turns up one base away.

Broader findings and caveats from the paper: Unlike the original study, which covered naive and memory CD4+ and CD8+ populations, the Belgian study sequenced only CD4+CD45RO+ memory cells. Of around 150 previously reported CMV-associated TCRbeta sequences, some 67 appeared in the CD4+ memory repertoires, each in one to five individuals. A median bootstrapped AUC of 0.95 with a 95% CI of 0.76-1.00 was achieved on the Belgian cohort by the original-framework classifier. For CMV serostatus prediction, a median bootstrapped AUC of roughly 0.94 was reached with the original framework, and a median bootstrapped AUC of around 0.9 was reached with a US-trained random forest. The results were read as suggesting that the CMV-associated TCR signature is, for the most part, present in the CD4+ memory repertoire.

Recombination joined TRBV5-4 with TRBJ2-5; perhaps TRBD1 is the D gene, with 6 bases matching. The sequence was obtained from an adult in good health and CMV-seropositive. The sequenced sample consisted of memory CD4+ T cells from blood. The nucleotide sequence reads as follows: TGTGCCAGCAGCAAACTACAGGGTGGGGAGACCCAGTACTTC. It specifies CASSKLQGGETQYF.